Given below is one TCR beta chain in context. Its antigen is unknown. The data derive from a study of OX40 agonist ivuxolimab in advanced cancers. Overall study: Patients received ivuxolimab, an intravenous treatment, every 2 weeks at 0.01 to 10 mg/kg. Patients were about 83% male with ages roughly 23 to 79, mean 60. Study-wide findings and caveats: Expanded clones belonging to CD8+ T cells outnumbered, on average, those of CD4+.

Trimming shortened V by 5 bases and J by 0 bases, and 5 bases separated the two germline ends. CDR1 and CDR2 from the germline V gene are MNHEY and SMNVEV (reference sequence). This CDR3 contains 14 residues. Sequencing used immunoSEQ multiplex PCR; TCRdb keeps in-frame clones, though not all of them. Found here are around 63,000 clones, 82% of them singletons; the top ten hold 5.5%. The specimen was CD4+ or CD8+ T cells sorted from blood, collected in a trial of the OX40 agonist ivuxolimab. The origin of this receptor is an adult with an advanced solid tumor such as melanoma, head and neck, liver or kidney cancer. The chain is built from TRBV27 and TRBJ2-6; no clear D gene. The CDR3 nucleotides are TGTGCCAGCAGTAGGAACTCTGGGGCCAACGTCCTGACTTTC. Its translation: CASSRNSGANVLTF.